This T cell receptor (beta chain) was retrieved from a study of T cell repertoires in cytomegalovirus infection. TCRdb reanalysed the reads using MiXCR and keeps one entry per CDR3 protein. This sample has fewer than 1,000,000 distinct CDR3 sequences, with more than 25% found just once. Regarding this clonotype: What it recognizes is unknown.

Study outcomes and limitations: Cumulated frequencies of public TCR beta families served to identify carriers of CMV plus the relevant HLA. Across the ex vivo response, the dominant clonotypes were HLA-C-restricted CMV-specific TCR beta clonotypes.

The germline V gene has CDR1 SGHRS and CDR2 YFSETQ. The V and J ends lost 0 bases and 3 bases respectively, with 9 bases between them. CDR3 length: 14 residues. V is TRBV5-1 and J is TRBJ2-5, with D perhaps TRBD2 (6 bases). The source material was cultured CD8+ T cells from PBMCs, sampled from culture after CMV antigen stimulation. The TCR comes from a human donor in good health (CMV status not recorded). Some clones in this sample may be carry-over from other donors' samples. CDR3 in DNA: TGCGCCAGCAGCTTGGAAATAGCGGAAGAGACCCAGTACTTC. Protein: CASSLEIAEETQYF.